This T cell receptor beta chain came from a study of T cell responses to AZD1222 COVID-19 vaccine (dated by TCRdb to the early 2020s). For the study in its entirety: Because spike-specific TCR depth and breadth did not differ between the two schedules, AZD1222 recipients who got a second dose at roughly 4 weeks were pooled with those who got a second dose at roughly 12 weeks. Trial participants were enrolled by age into subgroups of 18-55, 56-69 and 70-plus years, and approximately 150, 30 and 60 TCR-sequenced participants, respectively, were included in these subgroups. TCR sequencing covered about 230 trial participants: 200 to 210 given two doses of AZD1222 and 26 given two doses of MenACWY control vaccine. Paper-wide results and their limitations: The vaccine-associated CD4 TCRs covered the entire spike protein, and the dominant responses fell in regions 160-218 and 743-854. Reportedly, close to half of the unique spike-specific TCRs recognized epitopes lying outside the regions that are mutated in the B.1.351 and B.1.1.7 variants. After two AZD1222 doses, spike-specific TCR breadth and depth were significantly higher than at day 0 and than in MenACWY recipients. Conclusions about previously exposed vaccinees were limited because only a handful of AZD1222 recipients were SARS-CoV-2 seropositive at baseline. Participants were mostly white British and included more females than males, and it was suggested by the authors that clonal diversity may have been underestimated. The 56-69-year group was small, and its depth increase did not reach significance, likely because of low power. Because no day 14 peak-response samples were available, the repertoires could be characterized only after the peak T cell response.

Details on this clone: The specificity of this receptor is unknown. Within one base of it there is no much larger clone, and no base qualities were kept.

The CDR3 regions of human TCRbeta chains were analyzed by immunosequencing. The study's own analysis went as follows. TCRs in the repertoires were compared against a reference library of SARS-CoV-2-specific TCRs that had been generated with the MIRA antigen-specificity platform. Breadth was defined as the fraction of unique TCRs that were SARS-CoV-2-associated. Depth was defined as the fraction of total T cells that were SARS-CoV-2-associated. Each spike-specific TCR was assigned to its reactive spike region and to a CD4 or CD8 class using the MIRA data. Log10-transformed breadth and depth values were compared by one-way ANOVA with Sidak's multiple comparisons tests. The clones in this table, taken by TCRdb from immuneACCESS, are in-frame only. Not every clone is retained; where verified, under half of the shortfall comes from an unresolved V gene, and the cause of the rest is unknown. V, J and clone size reflect that table, while D and trimming were determined from the DNA. For this sample the table gives tens of thousands of clones, of which over 75% were detected only once. The ten most abundant clones make up roughly a fifth of the sample.

The time point label corresponds to: baseline before first vaccination. Samples from vaccinated people were obtained from the UK trials COV001 and COV002, which included a single-blind randomized controlled phase 2/3 trial of AZD1222 (ChAdOx1 nCoV-19) in healthy adults. Trial participant PBMC samples were collected at day 0 and day 28 after the second dose for TCRbeta chain sequencing. Reading from cysteine to phenylalanine, the CDR3 counts 17 amino acids. Only the CDR3 DNA stays, 51 bases, in frame from base 1. Per the germline V gene, MDHEN is the CDR1 and SYDVKM is the CDR2. The trim is 2 bases for V and 0 bases for J, with a gap of 17 bases between the germline ends.

Sequenced here: peripheral blood, sampled on day 0 of AZD1222 vaccination. The source of this sequence is an adult in good health. Recombination connected TRBV28 to TRBJ2-7; the D gene is perhaps TRBD1 or TRBD2, as each covers 5 bases. In nucleotides, the sequence is TGTGCCAGCAGTTTAGAGGCGACGGGACGCTTCTCCTACGAGCAGTACTTC. This codes for CASSLEATGRFSYEQYF.